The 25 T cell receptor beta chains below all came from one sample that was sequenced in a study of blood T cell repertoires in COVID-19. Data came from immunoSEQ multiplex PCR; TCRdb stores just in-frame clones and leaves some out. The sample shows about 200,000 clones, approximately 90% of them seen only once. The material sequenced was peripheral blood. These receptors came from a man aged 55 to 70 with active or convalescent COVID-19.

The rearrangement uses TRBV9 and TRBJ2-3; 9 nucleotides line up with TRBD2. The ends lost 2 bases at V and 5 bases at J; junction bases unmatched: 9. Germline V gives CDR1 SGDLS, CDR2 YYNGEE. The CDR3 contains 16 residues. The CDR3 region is CASSVSGTRGGDTQYF. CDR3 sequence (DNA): TGTGCCAGCAGCGTCAGCGGAACGCGGGGGGGAGATACGCAGTATTTT.

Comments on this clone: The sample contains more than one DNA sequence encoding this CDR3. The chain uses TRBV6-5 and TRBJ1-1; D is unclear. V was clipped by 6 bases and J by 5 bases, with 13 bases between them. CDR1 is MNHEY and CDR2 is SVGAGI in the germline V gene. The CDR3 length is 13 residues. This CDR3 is CASSPGGRTEAFF. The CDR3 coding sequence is TGTGCCAGCAGCCCGGGAGGGAGGACTGAAGCTTTCTTT.

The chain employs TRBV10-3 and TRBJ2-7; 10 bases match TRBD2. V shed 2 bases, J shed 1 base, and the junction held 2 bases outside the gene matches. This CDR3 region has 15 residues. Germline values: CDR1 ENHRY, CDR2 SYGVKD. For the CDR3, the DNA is TGTGCCATCAGTGAGGGTAGCGGGGGGTCCTACGAGCAGTACTTC. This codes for CAISEGSGGSYEQYF.

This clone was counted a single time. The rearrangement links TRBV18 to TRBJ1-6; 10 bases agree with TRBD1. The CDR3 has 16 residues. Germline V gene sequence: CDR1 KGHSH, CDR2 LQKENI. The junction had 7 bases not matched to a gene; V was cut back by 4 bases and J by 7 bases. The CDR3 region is CASSQSGQGSNSPLHF. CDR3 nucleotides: TGTGCCAGCTCACAATCGGGACAGGGGTCCAATTCACCCCTCCACTTT.

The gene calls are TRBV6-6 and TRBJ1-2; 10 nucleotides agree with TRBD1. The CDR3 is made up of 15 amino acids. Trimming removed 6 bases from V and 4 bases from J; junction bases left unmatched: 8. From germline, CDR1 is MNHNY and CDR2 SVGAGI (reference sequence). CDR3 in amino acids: CASRNGQGVVYGYTF. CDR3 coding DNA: TGTGCCAGCAGGAATGGACAGGGGGTCGTCTATGGCTACACCTTC.

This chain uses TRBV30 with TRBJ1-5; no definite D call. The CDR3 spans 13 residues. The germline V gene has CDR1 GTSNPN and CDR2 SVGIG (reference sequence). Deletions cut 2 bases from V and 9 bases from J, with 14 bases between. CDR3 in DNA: TGTGCCTGGAGTTTCGGCAGCCGAGGGCCCCAGCATTTT. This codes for CAWSFGSRGPQHF. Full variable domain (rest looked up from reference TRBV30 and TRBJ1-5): SQTIHQWPATLVQPVGSPLSLECTVEGTSNPNLYWYRQAAGRGLQLLFYSVGIGQISSEVPQNLSASRPQDRQFILSSKKLLLSDSGFYLCAWSFGSRGPQHFGDGTRLSIL.

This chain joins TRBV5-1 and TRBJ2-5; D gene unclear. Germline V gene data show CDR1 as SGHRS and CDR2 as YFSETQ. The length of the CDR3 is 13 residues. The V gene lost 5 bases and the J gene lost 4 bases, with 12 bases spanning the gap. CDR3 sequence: CASRETTGETQYF. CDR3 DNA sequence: TGCGCCAGCAGAGAAACTACCGGAGAGACCCAGTACTTC.

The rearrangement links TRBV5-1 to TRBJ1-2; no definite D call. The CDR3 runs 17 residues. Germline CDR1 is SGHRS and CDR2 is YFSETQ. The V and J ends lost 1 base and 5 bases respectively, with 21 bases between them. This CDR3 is CASSLSPEESKLYGYTF. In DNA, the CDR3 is TGCGCCAGCAGCTTGAGCCCAGAGGAGTCTAAGCTTTATGGCTACACCTTC.

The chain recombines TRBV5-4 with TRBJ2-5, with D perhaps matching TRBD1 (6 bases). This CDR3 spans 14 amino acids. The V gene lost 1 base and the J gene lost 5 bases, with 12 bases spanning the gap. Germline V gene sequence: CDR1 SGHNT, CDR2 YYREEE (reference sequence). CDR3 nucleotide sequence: TGTGCCAGCAGCTTGAATGGGGGCCTGGAGACCCAGTACTTC. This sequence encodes CASSLNGGLETQYF.

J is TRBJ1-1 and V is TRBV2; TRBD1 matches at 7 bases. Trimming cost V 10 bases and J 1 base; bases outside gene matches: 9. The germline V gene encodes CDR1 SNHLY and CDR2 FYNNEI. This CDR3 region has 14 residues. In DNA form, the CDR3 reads TGTGCCACATCGACAGGGACCCCGAACACTGAAGCTTTCTTT. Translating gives CATSTGTPNTEAFF.

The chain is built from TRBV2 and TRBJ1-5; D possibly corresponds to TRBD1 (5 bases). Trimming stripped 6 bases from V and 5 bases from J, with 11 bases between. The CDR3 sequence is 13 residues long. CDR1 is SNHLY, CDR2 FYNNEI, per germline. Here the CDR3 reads CASRVTGDQPQHF. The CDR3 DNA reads TGTGCCAGCAGGGTTACAGGAGATCAGCCCCAGCATTTT.

The CDR3 loop is CASSVAYTGSTDTQYF. In DNA, the CDR3 is TGTGCCAGCAGCGTAGCTTATACAGGAAGCACAGATACGCAGTATTTT. The chain recombines TRBV9 with TRBJ2-3; D is perhaps TRBD1 (5 bases). This CDR3 comprises 16 residues. V was shortened by 0 bases and J by 0 bases, with 11 bases between the two germline ends. The V gene's germline CDR1 is SGDLS and CDR2 YYNGEE.

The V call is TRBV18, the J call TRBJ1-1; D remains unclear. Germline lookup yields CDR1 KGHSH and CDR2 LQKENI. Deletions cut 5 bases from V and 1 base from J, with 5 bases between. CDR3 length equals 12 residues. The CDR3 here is CASSGPNTEAFF. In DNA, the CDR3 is TGTGCCAGCTCAGGCCCGAACACTGAAGCTTTCTTT.

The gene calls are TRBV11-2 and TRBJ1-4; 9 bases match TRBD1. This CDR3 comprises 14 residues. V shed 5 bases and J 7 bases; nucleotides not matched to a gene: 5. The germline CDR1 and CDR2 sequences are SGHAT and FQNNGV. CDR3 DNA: TGTGCCAGCAGCACAACAGGGGGCCGTGAAAAACTGTTTTTT. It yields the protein CASSTTGGREKLFF.

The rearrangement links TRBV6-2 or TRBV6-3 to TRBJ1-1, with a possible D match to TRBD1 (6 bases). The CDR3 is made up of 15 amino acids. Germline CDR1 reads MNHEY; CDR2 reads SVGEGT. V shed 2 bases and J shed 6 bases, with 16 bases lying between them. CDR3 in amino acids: CASSYPAGANAEAFF. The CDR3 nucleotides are TGTGCCAGCAGTTACCCGGCAGGGGCTAACGCTGAAGCTTTCTTT.

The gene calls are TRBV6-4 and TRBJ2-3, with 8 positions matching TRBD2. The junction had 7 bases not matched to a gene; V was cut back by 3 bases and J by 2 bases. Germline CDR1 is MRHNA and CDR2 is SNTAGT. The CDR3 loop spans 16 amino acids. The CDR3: CASSDVRGGPTDTQYF. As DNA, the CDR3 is TGTGCCAGCAGTGATGTCCGGGGGGGCCCCACAGATACGCAGTATTTT.

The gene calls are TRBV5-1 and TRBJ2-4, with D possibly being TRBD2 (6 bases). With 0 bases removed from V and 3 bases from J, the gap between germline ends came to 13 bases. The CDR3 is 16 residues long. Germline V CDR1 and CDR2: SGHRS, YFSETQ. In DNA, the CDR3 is TGCGCCAGCAGCTTGGCCGGGGGTTTTGGCAAAAACATTCAGTACTTC. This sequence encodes CASSLAGGFGKNIQYF.

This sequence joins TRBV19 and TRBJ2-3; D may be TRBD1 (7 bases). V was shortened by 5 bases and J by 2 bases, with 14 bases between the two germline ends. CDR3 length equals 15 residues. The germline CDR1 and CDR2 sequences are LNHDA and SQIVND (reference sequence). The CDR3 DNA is TGTGCCAGTAGTGCGCGCAGGGGGGTCACAGATACGCAGTATTTT. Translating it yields CASSARRGVTDTQYF.

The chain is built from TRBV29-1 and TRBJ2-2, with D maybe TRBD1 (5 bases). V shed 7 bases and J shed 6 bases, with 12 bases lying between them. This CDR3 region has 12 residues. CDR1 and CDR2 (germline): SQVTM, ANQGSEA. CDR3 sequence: CSASGRSGELFF. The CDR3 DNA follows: TGCAGCGCGTCAGGGCGATCCGGGGAGCTGTTTTTT.

The CDR3 coding sequence is TGCGCCAGCAGCTCGCAACCTAGCGGGGGGCAAGAGACCCAGTACTTC. This sequence encodes CASSSQPSGGQETQYF. The V and J genes are TRBV5-1 and TRBJ2-5; 11 nucleotides line up with TRBD2. Trimming at V came to 3 bases and at J to 2 bases, leaving 6 bases not matched to a gene. The CDR3 is 16 residues long. Germline CDR1 and CDR2: SGHRS and YFSETQ.

This CDR3 is CASSPGVGGEAFF. As DNA, the CDR3 is TGTGCCAGCAGTCCCGGGGTCGGAGGTGAAGCTTTCTTT. This chain uses TRBV11-1 with TRBJ1-1, with unresolved D. V lost 6 bases, J lost 7 bases, and 15 bases lay in between. Germline CDR1 reads SGHAT; CDR2 reads FQDESV (reference sequence). This CDR3 region has 13 residues.

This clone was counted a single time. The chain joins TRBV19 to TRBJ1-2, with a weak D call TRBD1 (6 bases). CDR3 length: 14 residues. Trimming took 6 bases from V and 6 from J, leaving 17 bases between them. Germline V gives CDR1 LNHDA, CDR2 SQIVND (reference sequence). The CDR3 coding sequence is TGTGCCAGTAGGCGTACGGCAGGGGCAAATGGCTACACCTTC. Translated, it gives CASRRTAGANGYTF.

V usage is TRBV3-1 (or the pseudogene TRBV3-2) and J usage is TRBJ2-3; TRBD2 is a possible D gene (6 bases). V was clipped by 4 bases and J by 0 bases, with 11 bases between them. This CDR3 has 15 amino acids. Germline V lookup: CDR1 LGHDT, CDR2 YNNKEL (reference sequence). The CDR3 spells CASSRSGTSTDTQYF. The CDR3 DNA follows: TGTGCCAGCAGCCGTAGCGGCACTAGCACAGATACGCAGTATTTT.

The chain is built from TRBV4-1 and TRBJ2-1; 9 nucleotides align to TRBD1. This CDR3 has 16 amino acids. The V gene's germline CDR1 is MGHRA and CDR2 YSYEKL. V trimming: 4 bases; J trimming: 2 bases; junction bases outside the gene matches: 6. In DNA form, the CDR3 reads TGCGCCAGCAGCCGTATACAGGGGGCTACCTACAATGAGCAGTTCTTC. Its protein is CASSRIQGATYNEQFF.

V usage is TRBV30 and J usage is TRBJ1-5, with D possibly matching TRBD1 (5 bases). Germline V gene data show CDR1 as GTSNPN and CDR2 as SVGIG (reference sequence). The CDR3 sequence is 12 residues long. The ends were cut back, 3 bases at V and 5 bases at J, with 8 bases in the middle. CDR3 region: CAWSDSDQPQHF. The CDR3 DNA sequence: TGTGCCTGGAGCGACAGCGATCAGCCCCAGCATTTT.